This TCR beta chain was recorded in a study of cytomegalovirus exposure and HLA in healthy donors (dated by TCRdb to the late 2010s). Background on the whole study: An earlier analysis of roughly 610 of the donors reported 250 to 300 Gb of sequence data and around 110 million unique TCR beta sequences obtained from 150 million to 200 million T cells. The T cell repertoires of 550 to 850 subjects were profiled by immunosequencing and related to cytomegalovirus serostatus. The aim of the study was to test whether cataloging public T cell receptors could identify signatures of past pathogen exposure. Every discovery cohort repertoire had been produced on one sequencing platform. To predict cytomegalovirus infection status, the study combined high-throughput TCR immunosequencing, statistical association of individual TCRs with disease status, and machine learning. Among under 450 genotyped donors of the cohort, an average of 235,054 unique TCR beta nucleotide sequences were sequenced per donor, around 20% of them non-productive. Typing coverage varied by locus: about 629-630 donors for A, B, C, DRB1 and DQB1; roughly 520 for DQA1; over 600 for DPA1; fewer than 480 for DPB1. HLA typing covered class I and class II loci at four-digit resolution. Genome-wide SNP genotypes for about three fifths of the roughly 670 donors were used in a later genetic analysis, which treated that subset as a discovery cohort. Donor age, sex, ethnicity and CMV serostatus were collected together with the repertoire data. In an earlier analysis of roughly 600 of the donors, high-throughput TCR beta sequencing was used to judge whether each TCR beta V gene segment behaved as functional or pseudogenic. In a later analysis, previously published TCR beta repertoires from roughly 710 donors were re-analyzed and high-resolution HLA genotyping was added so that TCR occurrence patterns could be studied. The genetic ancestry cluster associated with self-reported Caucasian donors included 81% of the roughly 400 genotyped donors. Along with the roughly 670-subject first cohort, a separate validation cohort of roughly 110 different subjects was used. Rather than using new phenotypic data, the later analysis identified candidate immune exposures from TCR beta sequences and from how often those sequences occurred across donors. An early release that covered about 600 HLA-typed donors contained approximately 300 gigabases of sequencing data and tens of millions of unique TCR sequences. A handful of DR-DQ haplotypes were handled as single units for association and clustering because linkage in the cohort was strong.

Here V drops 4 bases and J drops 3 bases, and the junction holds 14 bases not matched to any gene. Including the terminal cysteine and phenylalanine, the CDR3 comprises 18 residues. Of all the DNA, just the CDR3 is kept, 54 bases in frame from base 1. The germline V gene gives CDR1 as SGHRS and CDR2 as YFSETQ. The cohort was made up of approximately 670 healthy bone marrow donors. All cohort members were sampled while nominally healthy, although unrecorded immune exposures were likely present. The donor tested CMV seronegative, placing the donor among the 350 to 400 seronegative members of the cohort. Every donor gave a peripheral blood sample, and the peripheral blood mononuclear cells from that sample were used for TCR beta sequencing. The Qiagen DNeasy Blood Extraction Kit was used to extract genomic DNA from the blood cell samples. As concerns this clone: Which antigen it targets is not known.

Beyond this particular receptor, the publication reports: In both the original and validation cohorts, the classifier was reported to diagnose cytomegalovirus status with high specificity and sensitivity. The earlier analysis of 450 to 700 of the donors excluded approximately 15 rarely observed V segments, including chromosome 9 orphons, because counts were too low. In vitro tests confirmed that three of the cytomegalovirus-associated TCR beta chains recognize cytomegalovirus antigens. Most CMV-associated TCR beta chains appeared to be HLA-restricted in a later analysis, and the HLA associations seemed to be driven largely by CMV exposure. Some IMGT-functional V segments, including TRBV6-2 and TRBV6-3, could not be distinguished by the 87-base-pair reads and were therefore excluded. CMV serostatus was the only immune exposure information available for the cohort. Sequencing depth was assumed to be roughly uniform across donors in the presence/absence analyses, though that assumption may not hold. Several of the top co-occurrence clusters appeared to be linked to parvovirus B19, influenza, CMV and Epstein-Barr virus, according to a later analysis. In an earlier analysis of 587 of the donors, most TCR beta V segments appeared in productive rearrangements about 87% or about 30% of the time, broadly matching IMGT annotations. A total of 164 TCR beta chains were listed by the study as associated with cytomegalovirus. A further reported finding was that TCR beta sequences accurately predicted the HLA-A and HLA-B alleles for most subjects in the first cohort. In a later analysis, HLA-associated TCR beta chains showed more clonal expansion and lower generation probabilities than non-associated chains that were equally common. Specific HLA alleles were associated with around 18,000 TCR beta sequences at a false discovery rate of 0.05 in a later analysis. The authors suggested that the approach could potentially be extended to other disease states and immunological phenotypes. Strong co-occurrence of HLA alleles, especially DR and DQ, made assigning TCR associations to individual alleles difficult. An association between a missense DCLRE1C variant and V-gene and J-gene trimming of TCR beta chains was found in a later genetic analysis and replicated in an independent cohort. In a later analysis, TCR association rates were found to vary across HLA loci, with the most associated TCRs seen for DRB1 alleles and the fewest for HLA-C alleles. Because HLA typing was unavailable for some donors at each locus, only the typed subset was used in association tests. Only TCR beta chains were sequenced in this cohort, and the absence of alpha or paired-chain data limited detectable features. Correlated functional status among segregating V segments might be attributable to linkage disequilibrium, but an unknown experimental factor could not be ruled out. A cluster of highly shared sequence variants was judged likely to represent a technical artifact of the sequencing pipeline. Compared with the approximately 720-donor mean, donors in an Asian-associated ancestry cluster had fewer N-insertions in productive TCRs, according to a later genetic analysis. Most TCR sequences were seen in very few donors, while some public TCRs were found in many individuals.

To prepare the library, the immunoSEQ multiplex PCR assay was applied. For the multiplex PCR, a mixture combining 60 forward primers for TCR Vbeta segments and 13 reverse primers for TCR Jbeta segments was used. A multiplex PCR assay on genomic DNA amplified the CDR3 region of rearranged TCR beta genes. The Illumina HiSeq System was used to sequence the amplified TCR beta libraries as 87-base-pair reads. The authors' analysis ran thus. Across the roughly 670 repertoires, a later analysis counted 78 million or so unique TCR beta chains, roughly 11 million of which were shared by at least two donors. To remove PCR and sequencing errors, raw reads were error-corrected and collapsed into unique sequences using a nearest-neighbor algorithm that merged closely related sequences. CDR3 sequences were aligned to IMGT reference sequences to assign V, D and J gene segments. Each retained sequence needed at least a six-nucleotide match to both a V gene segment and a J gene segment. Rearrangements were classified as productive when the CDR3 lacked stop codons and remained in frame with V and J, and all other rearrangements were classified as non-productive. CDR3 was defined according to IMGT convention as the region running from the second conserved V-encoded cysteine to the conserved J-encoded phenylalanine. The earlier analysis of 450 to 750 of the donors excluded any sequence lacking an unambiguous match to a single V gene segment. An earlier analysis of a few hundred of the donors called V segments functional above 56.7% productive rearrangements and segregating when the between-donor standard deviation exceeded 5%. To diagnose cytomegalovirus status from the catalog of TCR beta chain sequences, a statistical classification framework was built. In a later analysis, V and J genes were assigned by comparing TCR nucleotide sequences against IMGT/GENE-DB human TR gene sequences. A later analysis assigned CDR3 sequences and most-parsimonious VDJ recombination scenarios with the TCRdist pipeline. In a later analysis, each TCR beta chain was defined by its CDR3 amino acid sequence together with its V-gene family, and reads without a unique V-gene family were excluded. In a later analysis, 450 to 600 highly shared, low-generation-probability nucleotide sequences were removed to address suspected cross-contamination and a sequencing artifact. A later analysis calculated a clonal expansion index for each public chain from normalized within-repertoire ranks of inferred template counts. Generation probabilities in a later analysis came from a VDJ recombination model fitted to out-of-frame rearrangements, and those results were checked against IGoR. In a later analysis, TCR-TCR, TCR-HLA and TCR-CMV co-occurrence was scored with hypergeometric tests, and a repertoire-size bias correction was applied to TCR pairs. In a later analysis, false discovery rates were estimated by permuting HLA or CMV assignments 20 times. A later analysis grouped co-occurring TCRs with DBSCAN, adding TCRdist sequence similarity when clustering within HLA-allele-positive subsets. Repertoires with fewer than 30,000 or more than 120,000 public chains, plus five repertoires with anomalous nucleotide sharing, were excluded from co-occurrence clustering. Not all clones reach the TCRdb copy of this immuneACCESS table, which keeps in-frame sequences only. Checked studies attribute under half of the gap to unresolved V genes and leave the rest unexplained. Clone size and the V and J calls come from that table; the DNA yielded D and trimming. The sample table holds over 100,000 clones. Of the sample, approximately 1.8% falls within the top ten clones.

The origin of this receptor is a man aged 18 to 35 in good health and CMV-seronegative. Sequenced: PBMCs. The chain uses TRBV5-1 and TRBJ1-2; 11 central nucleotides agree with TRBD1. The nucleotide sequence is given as TGCGCCAGCAGCGACAACCGGGACAGGGGGTCACGGGACTATGGCTACACCTTC. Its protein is CASSDNRDRGSRDYGYTF.